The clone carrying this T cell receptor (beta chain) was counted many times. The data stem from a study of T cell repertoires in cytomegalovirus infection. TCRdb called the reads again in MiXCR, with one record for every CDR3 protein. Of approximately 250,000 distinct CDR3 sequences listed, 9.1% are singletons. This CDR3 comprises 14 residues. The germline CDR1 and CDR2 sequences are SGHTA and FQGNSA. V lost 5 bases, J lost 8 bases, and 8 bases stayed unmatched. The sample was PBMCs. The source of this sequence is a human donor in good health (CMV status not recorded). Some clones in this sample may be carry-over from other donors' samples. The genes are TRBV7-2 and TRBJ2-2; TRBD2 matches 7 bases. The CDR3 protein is CASSVASGLGELFF. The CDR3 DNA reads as TGTGCCAGCAGCGTTGCTAGCGGTTTGGGGGAGCTGTTTTTT.